This is a list of T cell receptor beta chains from one sample in a study of CD8 T cells in Susac syndrome. One entry per CDR3 protein, called by TCRdb with MiXCR from the immunoSEQ multiplex PCR reads. The repertoire holds about 190,000 distinct CDR3 sequences, around 95% seen once, with roughly 0.098% in the top ten. The sequenced sample consisted of CD4+ T cells from PBMCs. These receptors originate from a human donor with Susac syndrome. CDR3s include the opening cysteine and the closing phenylalanine or tryptophan. D genes are given only for firm matches.

TRBV24-1,TRBJ2-2,TRBD2,CATSDAAGGIGELFF,TGTGCCACCAGTGACGCTGCGGGGGGAATCGGGGAGCTGTTTTTT
TRBV3-1,TRBJ2-7,NA,CASSQVGTELFGLQYF,TGTGCCAGCAGCCAAGTAGGGACGGAGCTCTTCGGGCTGCAGTACTTC
TRBV30,TRBJ1-6,NA,CAWSLTRGGNSPLHF,TGTGCCTGGAGCCTGACCCGGGGCGGGAATTCACCCCTCCACTTT
TRBV29-1,TRBJ1-2,NA,CSVEGVRDYGYTF,TGCAGCGTTGAAGGTGTTCGGGACTATGGCTACACCTTC
TRBV5-1,TRBJ2-7,NA,CASSLEGPGEQYF,TGCGCCAGCAGCTTGGAAGGGCCAGGGGAGCAGTACTTC
TRBV10-3,TRBJ1-2,NA,CAISEPGANYGYTF,TGTGCCATCAGTGAGCCCGGAGCTAACTATGGCTACACCTTC
TRBV3-1,TRBJ2-3,NA,CASSPQTDTQYF,TGTGCCAGCAGCCCTCAGACAGATACGCAGTATTTT
TRBV12-3/TRBV12-4,TRBJ1-2,NA,CASSFGGKSGYTF,TGTGCCAGCAGTTTTGGGGGGAAGAGTGGCTACACCTTC
TRBV20-1,TRBJ2-1,TRBD2,CSAKSRGGHRDEQFF,TGCAGTGCCAAGTCCCGGGGGGGCCATAGGGATGAGCAGTTCTTC
TRBV20-1,TRBJ2-5,NA,CSARRIQETQYF,TGCAGTGCTAGACGGATCCAAGAGACCCAGTACTTC
TRBV2,TRBJ2-7,TRBD2,CASRAGTSTHEQYF,TGTGCCAGCAGAGCCGGGACTAGTACCCACGAGCAGTACTTC